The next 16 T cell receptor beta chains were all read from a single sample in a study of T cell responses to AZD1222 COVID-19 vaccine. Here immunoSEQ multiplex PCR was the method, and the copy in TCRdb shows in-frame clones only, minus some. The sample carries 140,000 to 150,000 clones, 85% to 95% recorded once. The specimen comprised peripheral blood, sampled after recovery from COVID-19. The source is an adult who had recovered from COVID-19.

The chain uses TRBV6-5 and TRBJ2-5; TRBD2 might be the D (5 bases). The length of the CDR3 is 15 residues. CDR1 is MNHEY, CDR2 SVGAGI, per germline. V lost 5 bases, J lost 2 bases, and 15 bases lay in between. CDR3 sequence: CASSTRTGPQETQYF. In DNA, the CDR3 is TGTGCCAGCAGTACTAGGACGGGTCCTCAAGAGACCCAGTACTTC.

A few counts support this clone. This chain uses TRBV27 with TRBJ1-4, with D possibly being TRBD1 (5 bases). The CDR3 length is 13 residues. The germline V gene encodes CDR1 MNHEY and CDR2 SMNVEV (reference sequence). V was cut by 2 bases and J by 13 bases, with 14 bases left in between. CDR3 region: CASSLTGQSRLFF. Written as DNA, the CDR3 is TGTGCCAGCAGTTTAACCGGACAAAGTAGACTGTTTTTT.

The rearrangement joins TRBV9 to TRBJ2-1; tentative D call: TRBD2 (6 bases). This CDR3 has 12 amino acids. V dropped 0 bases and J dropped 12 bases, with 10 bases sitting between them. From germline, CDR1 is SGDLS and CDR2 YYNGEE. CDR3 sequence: CASSVESGPQFF. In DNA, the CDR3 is TGTGCCAGCAGCGTAGAGAGCGGGCCGCAGTTCTTC. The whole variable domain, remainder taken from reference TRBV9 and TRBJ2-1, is DSGVTQTPKHLITATGQRVTLRCSPRSGDLSVYWYQQSLDQGLQFLIQYYNGEERAKGNILERFSAQQFPDLHSELNLSSLELGDSALYFCASSVESGPQFFGPGTRLTVL.

Written as DNA, the CDR3 is TGCGCCAGCGAGGGACAGACCTACAATGAGCAGTTCTTC. As protein: CASEGQTYNEQFF. The gene calls are TRBV5-1 and TRBJ2-1; 7 bases fit TRBD1. CDR3 length: 13 amino acids. With V trimmed by 7 bases and J by 2 bases, 3 bases remained unmatched. Germline V gene lookup returns CDR1 SGHRS and CDR2 YFSETQ.

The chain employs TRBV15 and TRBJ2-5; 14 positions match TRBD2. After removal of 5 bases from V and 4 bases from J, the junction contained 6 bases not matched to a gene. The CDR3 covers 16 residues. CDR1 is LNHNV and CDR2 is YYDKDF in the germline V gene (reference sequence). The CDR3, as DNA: TGTGCCACCAGCTCCCGACTAGCGGGAGGGGGAGAGACCCAGTACTTC. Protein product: CATSSRLAGGGETQYF.

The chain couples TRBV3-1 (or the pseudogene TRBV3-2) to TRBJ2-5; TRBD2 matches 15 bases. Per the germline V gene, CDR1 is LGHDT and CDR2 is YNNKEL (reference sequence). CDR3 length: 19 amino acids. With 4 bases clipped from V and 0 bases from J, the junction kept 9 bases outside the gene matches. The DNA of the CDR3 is TGTGCCAGCAGCCCCGGACTAGCGGGAGGGCCGGGGTACCAAGAGACCCAGTACTTC. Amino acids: CASSPGLAGGPGYQETQYF.

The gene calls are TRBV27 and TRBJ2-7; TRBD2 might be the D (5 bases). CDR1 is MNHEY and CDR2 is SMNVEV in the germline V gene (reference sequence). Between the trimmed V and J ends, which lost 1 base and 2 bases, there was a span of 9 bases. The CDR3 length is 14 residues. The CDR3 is CASSLYGKTYEQYF. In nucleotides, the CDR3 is TGTGCCAGCAGTTTATACGGGAAGACCTACGAGCAGTACTTC.

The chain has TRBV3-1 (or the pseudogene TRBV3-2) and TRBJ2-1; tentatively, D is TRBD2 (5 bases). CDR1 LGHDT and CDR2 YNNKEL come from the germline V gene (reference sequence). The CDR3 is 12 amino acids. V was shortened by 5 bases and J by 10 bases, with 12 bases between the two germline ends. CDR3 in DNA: TGTGCCAGCAGCGAACTAGACCTCGAGCAGTTCTTC. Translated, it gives CASSELDLEQFF.

The CDR3 region is CASSVWGAFDTGELFF. CDR3 coding DNA: TGTGCCAGCAGTGTGTGGGGGGCGTTCGACACCGGGGAGCTGTTTTTT. The chain joins TRBV6-1 to TRBJ2-2; D possibly uses TRBD1 or TRBD2 (6 bases each). In germline, CDR1 is MNHNS, CDR2 SASEGT. V was pared by 4 bases and J by 3 bases, with 15 bases between. The CDR3 is 16 amino acids.

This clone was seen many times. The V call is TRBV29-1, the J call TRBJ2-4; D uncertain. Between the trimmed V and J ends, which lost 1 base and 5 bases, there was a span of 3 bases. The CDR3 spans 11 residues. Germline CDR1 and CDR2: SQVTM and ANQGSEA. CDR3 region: CSVEGQNIQYF. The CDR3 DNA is TGCAGCGTTGAAGGACAAAACATTCAGTACTTC.

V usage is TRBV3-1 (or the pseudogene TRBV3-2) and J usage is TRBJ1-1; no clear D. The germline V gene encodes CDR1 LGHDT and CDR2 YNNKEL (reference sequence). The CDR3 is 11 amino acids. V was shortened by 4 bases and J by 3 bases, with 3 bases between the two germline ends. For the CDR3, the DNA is TGTGCCAGCAGCCGACACACTGAAGCTTTCTTT. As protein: CASSRHTEAFF.

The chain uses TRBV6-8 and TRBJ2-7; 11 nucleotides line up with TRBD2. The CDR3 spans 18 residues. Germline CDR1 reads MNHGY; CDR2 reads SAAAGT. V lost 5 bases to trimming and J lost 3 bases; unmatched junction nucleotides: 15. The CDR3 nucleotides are TGTGCCAGCAGTAGACTAGCGGGACGTTCCCTCGCTATCTACGAGCAGTACTTC. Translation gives CASSRLAGRSLAIYEQYF.

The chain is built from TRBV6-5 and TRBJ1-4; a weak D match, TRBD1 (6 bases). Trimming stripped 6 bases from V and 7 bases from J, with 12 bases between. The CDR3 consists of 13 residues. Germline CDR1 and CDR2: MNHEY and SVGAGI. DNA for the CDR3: TGTGCCAGCAGGCAGGGGCAGAGTGAAAAACTGTTTTTT. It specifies CASRQGQSEKLFF.

The CDR3 DNA follows: TGTGCCACCAGTCTTAATGGGGGGTATGGCACCGGGGAGCTGTTTTTT. Its translation is CATSLNGGYGTGELFF. The rearrangement links TRBV24-1 to TRBJ2-2; a weak D match, TRBD2 (6 bases). Trimming left V 6 bases short and J 4 bases short, with 17 bases between. CDR1 and CDR2 from the germline V gene are KGHDR and SFDVKD. CDR3 length: 16 residues.

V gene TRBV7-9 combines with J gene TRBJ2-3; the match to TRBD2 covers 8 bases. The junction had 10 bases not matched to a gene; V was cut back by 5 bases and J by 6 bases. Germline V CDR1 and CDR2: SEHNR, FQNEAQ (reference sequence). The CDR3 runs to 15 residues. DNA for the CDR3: TGTGCCAGCAGCATCCCGGGACTAGGTGGGGATACGCAGTATTTT. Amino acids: CASSIPGLGGDTQYF.

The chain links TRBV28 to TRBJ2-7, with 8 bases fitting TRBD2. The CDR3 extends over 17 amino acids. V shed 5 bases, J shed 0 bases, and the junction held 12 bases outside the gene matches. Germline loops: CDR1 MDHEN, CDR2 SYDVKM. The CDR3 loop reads CASSAPLGSGNSYEQYF. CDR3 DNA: TGTGCCAGCAGTGCCCCCCTGGGTAGCGGGAACTCCTACGAGCAGTACTTC.